Listed below are T cell receptor beta chains from one sample, sequenced in a study of shared clonotypes between healthy human individuals. The method was immunoSEQ multiplex PCR; TCRdb's version includes in-frame clones alone and lacks a portion of them. The table records 2 million to 2.5 million clones, 90% to 95% of them present only once. Sequenced: naive CD4+ T cells from PBMCs. The receptors here all came from a man younger than 35 in good health. Some clones in this sample may be carry-over from other donors' samples. Each CDR3 is given with its conserved first and last residue. Each record gives: D gene, J gene, V gene, clone size, CDR3 DNA, CDR3 protein. A D gene is named only where the DNA matches it firmly. Rows may omit the clone size; those that give it use once, few, many or a size class.

d_gene: NA
j_gene: TRBJ1-6
v_gene: TRBV28
abundance: NA
CDR3nt: TGTGCCAGCAGTCCGCGGCCGTTCAGGTCGTATAATTCACCCCTCCACTTT
CDR3aa: CASSPRPFRSYNSPLHF

d_gene: NA
j_gene: TRBJ2-5
v_gene: TRBV12-1
abundance: NA
CDR3nt: TGTGCCAGCAGCTTTTGGCTAGCGGGAGCAGGCCAAGAGACCCAGTACTTC
CDR3aa: CASSFWLAGAGQETQYF

d_gene: NA
j_gene: TRBJ1-3
v_gene: TRBV28
abundance: NA
CDR3nt: TGTGCCAGCAGGACGCAAAGGGCAAGCTCTGGAAACACCATATATTTT
CDR3aa: CASRTQRASSGNTIYF

d_gene: TRBD2
j_gene: TRBJ2-1
v_gene: TRBV5-1
abundance: NA
CDR3nt: TGCGCCAGCAGCCAAGGAGGTAGCGGGGGGTACAATGAGCAGTTCTTC
CDR3aa: CASSQGGSGGYNEQFF

d_gene: TRBD1
j_gene: TRBJ2-3
v_gene: TRBV7-8
abundance: NA
CDR3nt: TGTGCCAGCAGTGCAGGGGGCGTTCCAGATACGCAGTATTTT
CDR3aa: CASSAGGVPDTQYF

d_gene: TRBD2
j_gene: TRBJ2-7
v_gene: TRBV27
abundance: NA
CDR3nt: TGTGCCAGCAGTTTAGAGCGGGAGTCATCCGGGAGCTCCTACGAGCAGTACTTC
CDR3aa: CASSLERESSGSSYEQYF

d_gene: NA
j_gene: TRBJ2-1
v_gene: TRBV12-5
abundance: NA
CDR3nt: TGTGCTAGTGGAAGTAGACTAGATTACAATGAGCAGTTCTTC
CDR3aa: CASGSRLDYNEQFF

d_gene: NA
j_gene: TRBJ1-1
v_gene: TRBV11-3
abundance: NA
CDR3nt: TGTGCCAGCAGCCGCACGGAGGGGGCTGAAGCTTTCTTT
CDR3aa: CASSRTEGAEAFF

d_gene: NA
j_gene: TRBJ2-2
v_gene: TRBV19
abundance: NA
CDR3nt: TGTGCCTGCCACAGGGTCGCGAACACCGGGGAGCTGTTTTTT
CDR3aa: CACHRVANTGELFF

d_gene: TRBD2
j_gene: TRBJ2-5
v_gene: TRBV5-1
abundance: NA
CDR3nt: TGCGCCAGCGGAGTAGCGGGAGAAGAGACCCAGTACTTC
CDR3aa: CASGVAGEETQYF

d_gene: TRBD1
j_gene: TRBJ2-7
v_gene: TRBV7-8
abundance: NA
CDR3nt: TGTGCCAGCAGCTTGGGACAGGGGGGCGAGCAGTACTTC
CDR3aa: CASSLGQGGEQYF

d_gene: NA
j_gene: TRBJ2-3
v_gene: TRBV6-6
abundance: NA
CDR3nt: TGTGCCAGCGTAAGGGAGGGGGTTGCAGATACGCAGTATTTT
CDR3aa: CASVREGVADTQYF

d_gene: NA
j_gene: TRBJ2-3
v_gene: TRBV21-1
abundance: NA
CDR3nt: TGTGCCAGCAGCAAACTCCGCAGGGTTTGGGGCACAGATACGCAGTATTTT
CDR3aa: CASSKLRRVWGTDTQYF

d_gene: NA
j_gene: TRBJ2-2
v_gene: TRBV9
abundance: NA
CDR3nt: TGTGCCAGCAGCGTAGTTTCTGGTCCGTCCACCGGGGAGCTGTTTTTT
CDR3aa: CASSVVSGPSTGELFF

d_gene: NA
j_gene: TRBJ2-2
v_gene: TRBV9
abundance: NA
CDR3nt: TGTGCCAGCAGTCCCTTTAGAGGAGAGAACACCGGGGAGCTGTTTTTT
CDR3aa: CASSPFRGENTGELFF

d_gene: NA
j_gene: TRBJ1-5
v_gene: TRBV4-1
abundance: NA
CDR3nt: TGCGCCAGCAGCTCCCCCGGGAATCAGCCCCAGCATTTT
CDR3aa: CASSSPGNQPQHF

d_gene: NA
j_gene: TRBJ2-3
v_gene: TRBV9
abundance: NA
CDR3nt: TGTGCCAGCAGCGTAGTAGGGTCCCCTAGCACAGATACGCAGTATTTT
CDR3aa: CASSVVGSPSTDTQYF

d_gene: TRBD2
j_gene: TRBJ2-7
v_gene: TRBV28
abundance: NA
CDR3nt: TGTGCCAGCAGACGGAGACTAGCGGGTAACTACGAGCAGTACTTC
CDR3aa: CASRRRLAGNYEQYF

d_gene: NA
j_gene: TRBJ2-7
v_gene: TRBV10-3
abundance: NA
CDR3nt: TGTGCCATCACCCCGCAAGGAGAGGAGCTCTCCGAGCAGTACTTC
CDR3aa: CAITPQGEELSEQYF

d_gene: TRBD1
j_gene: TRBJ1-5
v_gene: TRBV4-2
abundance: NA
CDR3nt: TGTGCCAGCAGCCAAGGCGCGGGAACAGGGGGCAATCAGCCCCAGCATTTT
CDR3aa: CASSQGAGTGGNQPQHF

d_gene: TRBD1
j_gene: TRBJ2-7
v_gene: TRBV14
abundance: NA
CDR3nt: TGTGCCAGCAGCCAACGGACAGGCCAGCACGAGCAGTACTTC
CDR3aa: CASSQRTGQHEQYF

d_gene: NA
j_gene: TRBJ2-7
v_gene: TRBV7-8
abundance: NA
CDR3nt: TGTGCCAGCAGCTTAGTAAAGGATTACGAGCAGTACTTC
CDR3aa: CASSLVKDYEQYF

d_gene: NA
j_gene: TRBJ1-2
v_gene: TRBV18
abundance: NA
CDR3nt: TGTGCCAGCTCACCAGAGACAACCTATGGCTACACCTTC
CDR3aa: CASSPETTYGYTF

d_gene: NA
j_gene: TRBJ2-7
v_gene: TRBV27
abundance: NA
CDR3nt: TGTGCCAGCAGCCCTCTGGGGGGCGAGCAGTACTTC
CDR3aa: CASSPLGGEQYF

d_gene: NA
j_gene: TRBJ2-7
v_gene: TRBV19
abundance: once
CDR3nt: TGTGCCAGTAGTAGCCGGGTCTACTACGAGCAGTACTTC
CDR3aa: CASSSRVYYEQYF

d_gene: NA
j_gene: TRBJ1-2
v_gene: TRBV28
abundance: few
CDR3nt: TGTGCCAGCAGTTTAGGGGGGAATGGCTACACCTTC
CDR3aa: CASSLGGNGYTF

d_gene: TRBD2
j_gene: TRBJ2-7
v_gene: TRBV7-8
abundance: NA
CDR3nt: TGTGCCAGCAGCGACCAACCAGCCCTAGCGGGAGGGCTCAATTACCACGAGCAGTACTTC
CDR3aa: CASSDQPALAGGLNYHEQYF

d_gene: TRBD1
j_gene: TRBJ1-1
v_gene: TRBV28
abundance: NA
CDR3nt: TGTGCCAGCAGTATAGGGGGAGGGGGCTCTGAAGCTTTCTTT
CDR3aa: CASSIGGGGSEAFF

d_gene: TRBD2
j_gene: TRBJ2-2
v_gene: TRBV11-3
abundance: NA
CDR3nt: TGTGCCAGCAGCTCTCTAGCGGGAGTAGGGACCGGGGAGCTGTTTTTT
CDR3aa: CASSSLAGVGTGELFF

d_gene: TRBD2
j_gene: TRBJ2-1
v_gene: TRBV9
abundance: once
CDR3nt: TGTGCCAGCAGCGTAGTGGCTAGCGGCGGGTCCTACAATGAGCAGTTCTTC
CDR3aa: CASSVVASGGSYNEQFF

d_gene: NA
j_gene: TRBJ2-5
v_gene: TRBV5-1
abundance: NA
CDR3nt: TGCGCCAGCAGCTTGGCCGGCATAGCGAGACAAGAGACCCAGTACTTC
CDR3aa: CASSLAGIARQETQYF

d_gene: NA
j_gene: TRBJ1-2
v_gene: TRBV30
abundance: few
CDR3nt: TGTGCCTGGAGGGAGTTAGGCATCACAGGGTATGGCTACACCTTC
CDR3aa: CAWRELGITGYGYTF

d_gene: TRBD1
j_gene: TRBJ1-2
v_gene: TRBV28
abundance: NA
CDR3nt: TGTGCCAGCAGTTTTCCGACAGGGGGCAGCCGAGGCCTCTATGGCTACACCTTC
CDR3aa: CASSFPTGGSRGLYGYTF

d_gene: NA
j_gene: TRBJ2-1
v_gene: TRBV7-9
abundance: NA
CDR3nt: TGTGCCAGCGGACTCCACAATGAGCAGTTCTTC
CDR3aa: CASGLHNEQFF

d_gene: TRBD1
j_gene: TRBJ2-7
v_gene: TRBV4-1
abundance: NA
CDR3nt: TGCGCCAGCAGCCTCTTCGGACAGGCAAGATACGAGCAGTACTTC
CDR3aa: CASSLFGQARYEQYF

d_gene: NA
j_gene: TRBJ2-3
v_gene: TRBV6-5
abundance: NA
CDR3nt: TGTGCCAGCAGTTACAGCGGGAGCACAGATACGCAGTATTTT
CDR3aa: CASSYSGSTDTQYF

d_gene: NA
j_gene: TRBJ1-4
v_gene: TRBV28
abundance: NA
CDR3nt: TGTGCCAGCTTCCCCGGGGGGGTGGATGAAAAACTGTTTTTT
CDR3aa: CASFPGGVDEKLFF

d_gene: NA
j_gene: TRBJ1-4
v_gene: TRBV2
abundance: NA
CDR3nt: TGTGCCAGCAGTGTCTCCGTTGTTAGGGCAACTAATGAAAAACTGTTTTTT
CDR3aa: CASSVSVVRATNEKLFF

d_gene: NA
j_gene: TRBJ1-5
v_gene: TRBV7-2
abundance: few
CDR3nt: TGTGCCAGCAGCTTCGGGGGCCAGCCCCAGCATTTT
CDR3aa: CASSFGGQPQHF

d_gene: TRBD2
j_gene: TRBJ2-7
v_gene: TRBV7-2
abundance: once
CDR3nt: TGTGCCAGCAGCGTAGACCCCCCCGGGACTAGCGTTTCCTACGAGCAGTACTTC
CDR3aa: CASSVDPPGTSVSYEQYF

d_gene: NA
j_gene: TRBJ1-2
v_gene: TRBV19
abundance: NA
CDR3nt: TGTGCCAGTAGATTATCGGTCAGGGTTGTTCGTGGCTACACCTTC
CDR3aa: CASRLSVRVVRGYTF

d_gene: NA
j_gene: TRBJ2-3
v_gene: TRBV5-4
abundance: NA
CDR3nt: TGTGCCAGCAGACTTGCAGGGAACACAGATACGCAGTATTTT
CDR3aa: CASRLAGNTDTQYF

d_gene: TRBD2
j_gene: TRBJ2-7
v_gene: TRBV18
abundance: once
CDR3nt: TGTGCCAGCTCACCGTTCGGACAGGGAGCTAGCGGGAGCATTTACGAGCAGTACTTC
CDR3aa: CASSPFGQGASGSIYEQYF

d_gene: NA
j_gene: TRBJ1-5
v_gene: TRBV12-2
abundance: NA
CDR3nt: TGTGCAAGTCGCCTCCGAACCCGGGACAGGGGGCGCGAAATAGACAATCAGCCCCAGCATTTT
CDR3aa: CASRLRTRDRGREIDNQPQHF

d_gene: TRBD2
j_gene: TRBJ2-2
v_gene: TRBV25-1
abundance: NA
CDR3nt: TGTGCCAGCAGTCGGACTAGCGGGAGTGGTAACACCGGGGAGCTGTTTTTT
CDR3aa: CASSRTSGSGNTGELFF

d_gene: NA
j_gene: TRBJ1-4
v_gene: TRBV23-1
abundance: NA
CDR3nt: TGCGCCAGCAGTCCAACCGGAACTCATGAAAAACTGTTTTTT
CDR3aa: CASSPTGTHEKLFF

d_gene: TRBD2
j_gene: TRBJ2-3
v_gene: TRBV15
abundance: NA
CDR3nt: TGTGCCACCAGCAGAGGACTAGCGGGAGCGGGTGGTACGCAGTATTTT
CDR3aa: CATSRGLAGAGGTQYF

d_gene: NA
j_gene: TRBJ2-2
v_gene: TRBV18
abundance: NA
CDR3nt: TGTGCCAGCTCACCCCGGGAGAGCCCCGGGGAGCTGTTTTTT
CDR3aa: CASSPRESPGELFF

d_gene: NA
j_gene: TRBJ2-2
v_gene: TRBV7-3
abundance: NA
CDR3nt: TGTGCCAGCAGCTTACTAAACACCGGGGAGCTGTTTTTT
CDR3aa: CASSLLNTGELFF

d_gene: NA
j_gene: TRBJ1-1
v_gene: TRBV6-5
abundance: NA
CDR3nt: TGTGCCAGCAGTTATAGGCCGAACACTGAAGCTTTCTTT
CDR3aa: CASSYRPNTEAFF

d_gene: NA
j_gene: TRBJ1-3
v_gene: TRBV27
abundance: NA
CDR3nt: TGTGCCAGCAGTTTATATCCCGGAAACACCATATATTTT
CDR3aa: CASSLYPGNTIYF

d_gene: NA
j_gene: TRBJ2-1
v_gene: TRBV29-1
abundance: NA
CDR3nt: TGCAGCGTTGTTCGACTTGGGATGAATGAGCAGTTCTTC
CDR3aa: CSVVRLGMNEQFF

d_gene: NA
j_gene: TRBJ1-1
v_gene: TRBV19
abundance: few
CDR3nt: TGTGCCAGTAGTATAGTTCAGGAATCCACTGAAGCTTTCTTT
CDR3aa: CASSIVQESTEAFF

d_gene: TRBD2
j_gene: TRBJ2-7
v_gene: TRBV5-1
abundance: NA
CDR3nt: TGCGCCAGCAGCACGACTAGCGGGAGTACCGAGCAGTACTTC
CDR3aa: CASSTTSGSTEQYF

d_gene: TRBD1
j_gene: TRBJ1-3
v_gene: TRBV7-2
abundance: NA
CDR3nt: TGTGCCAGCAGATCCAGCAGGGGGCCTCAAAACACCATATATTTT
CDR3aa: CASRSSRGPQNTIYF

d_gene: NA
j_gene: TRBJ2-2
v_gene: TRBV7-3
abundance: NA
CDR3nt: TGTGCCAGCAGCCCCGCGCAGGGAACCGGGGAGCTGTTTTTT
CDR3aa: CASSPAQGTGELFF

d_gene: TRBD2
j_gene: TRBJ2-5
v_gene: TRBV9
abundance: NA
CDR3nt: TGTGCCAGCAGCGGGACTAGTCTCGAGACCCAGTACTTC
CDR3aa: CASSGTSLETQYF